These 24 T cell receptor beta chains share one sample of origin, sequenced in a study of T cells after yellow fever vaccination (dated by TCRdb to the late 2010s). The sample's treatment or condition label is to be understood as: live attenuated yellow fever vaccine strain. Libraries came from 5' RACE. TCRdb names Illumina HiSeq 2500 as the instrument used. The public reads were run again by TCRdb, first through fastp at Q25 and then through MiXCR, and only productive beta chains were kept. Each entry merges the rows of one CDR3 protein and shows their most common DNA and genes. The sample table holds 250,000 or so distinct CDR3 sequences, of which 6.9% were seen once. The ten largest make up approximately 0.85% of the sample. This sample comprised CD4+ T cells sorted from PBMCs, obtained 15 days after the yellow fever booster vaccination. Source of these receptors: a young man who received the YFV17D yellow fever vaccine.

This clonotype was counted at least ten times. Here the CDR3 DNA reads TGTGCCAGCAGCCCGACTAGCGGGAAAACCGGGGAGCTGTTTTTT. As protein: CASSPTSGKTGELFF. The chain has TRBV7-2 and TRBJ2-2; 11 bases map to TRBD2. The junction had 4 bases not matched to a gene; V was cut back by 5 bases and J by 5 bases. The length of the CDR3 is 15 residues. CDR1 is SGHTA and CDR2 is FQGNSA in the germline V gene.

This clonotype has ten or more counts. The chain uses TRBV20-1 and TRBJ2-3; D not certain. Germline V gene sequence: CDR1 DFQATT, CDR2 SNEGSKA (reference sequence). CDR3 length: 11 amino acids. Between the trimmed V and J ends, which lost 3 bases and 5 bases, there was a span of 6 bases. The CDR3 bases are TGCAGTGCTAGTTTTCAAGATACGCAGTATTTT. It is translated as CSASFQDTQYF.

The table lists this clonotype with a few counts. The chain links TRBV6-5 to TRBJ2-6, with a tentative D call TRBD2 (6 bases). The germline gives CDR1 MNHEY, CDR2 SVGAGI. CDR3 length equals 16 residues. Trimming removed 0 bases at V and 1 base at J, with 7 bases between. This CDR3 is CASSYSEGSGANVLTF. In nucleotides, the CDR3 is TGTGCCAGCAGTTACTCGGAGGGTTCTGGGGCCAACGTCCTGACTTTC.

The chain combines TRBV18 with TRBJ2-1; unclear D gene. The CDR3 has 16 residues. The germline V gene encodes CDR1 KGHSH and CDR2 LQKENI. V was trimmed by 4 bases and J by 3 bases, leaving 16 bases between them. The CDR3 loop reads CASSRQDLLGYNEQFF. CDR3 DNA: TGTGCCAGCTCACGTCAAGACCTTCTGGGCTACAATGAGCAGTTCTTC. Full variable domain (missing parts from reference TRBV18 and TRBJ2-1): NAGVMQNPRHLVRRRGQEARLRCSPMKGHSHVYWYRQLPEEGLKFMVYLQKENIIDESGMPKERFSAEFPKEGPSILRIQQVVRGDSAAYFCASSRQDLLGYNEQFFGPGTRLTVL.

This clonotype was counted only a few times. This chain connects TRBV5-4 to TRBJ2-3; 13 positions match TRBD2. The CDR3 is made up of 16 amino acids. Germline V gene data show CDR1 as SGHNT and CDR2 as YYREEE (reference sequence). Germline trimming cut 4 bases from V and 4 bases from J; bases unmatched to any gene: 6. In nucleotides, the CDR3 is TGTGCCAGCAGCCTTCGGACTAGCGGGAGTGCAGATACGCAGTATTTT. As protein: CASSLRTSGSADTQYF.

The chain uses TRBV9 and TRBJ2-3; D is undetermined. Trimming took 1 base from V and 4 from J, leaving 10 bases between them. The germline V gene encodes CDR1 SGDLS and CDR2 YYNGEE. CDR3 length: 14 amino acids. This chain's CDR3 is CASSVLSNADTQYF. For the CDR3, the DNA is TGTGCCAGCAGCGTACTATCTAATGCAGATACGCAGTATTTT.

The V and J genes are TRBV20-1 and TRBJ2-1; 9 bases line up with TRBD2. There are 14 residues in the CDR3. Germline CDR1 is DFQATT and CDR2 is SNEGSKA (reference sequence). V trimming: 6 bases; J trimming: 8 bases; junction bases outside the gene matches: 11. The CDR3 is CSALPLAGMDEQFF. In DNA, the CDR3 is TGCAGTGCACTTCCCCTAGCGGGAATGGATGAGCAGTTCTTC.

This clonotype has at least ten counts. This chain uses TRBV20-1 with TRBJ2-7; 9 bases match TRBD2. The CDR3 has 14 amino acids. J gave up 0 bases and V 4 bases, and 4 bases lay outside the gene matches. CDR1 and CDR2 from the germline V gene are DFQATT and SNEGSKA (reference sequence). This chain's CDR3 is CSATLAGPSYEQYF. The CDR3 DNA reads TGCAGTGCTACCCTAGCGGGGCCCTCCTACGAGCAGTACTTC.

The V call is TRBV28, the J call TRBJ2-2, with TRBD2 matching over 10 bases. The CDR3 has 18 amino acids. Germline-derived CDR1 and CDR2 are MDHEN and SYDVKM. J lost 3 bases, V lost 3 bases, and 10 bases had no gene match. The CDR3 reads CASSFEREGRGDTGELFF. In DNA, the CDR3 is TGTGCCAGCAGTTTTGAGCGGGAGGGCCGAGGGGACACCGGGGAGCTGTTTTTT. The full variable domain, in which reference TRBV28 and TRBJ2-2 provide the parts outside the CDR3, is DVKVTQSSRYLVKRTGEKVFLECVQDMDHENMFWYRQDPGLGLRLIYFSYDVKMKEKGDIPEGYSVSREKKERFSLILESASTNQTSMYLCASSFEREGRGDTGELFFGEGSRLTVL.

The genes are TRBV7-8 and TRBJ2-7, with D possibly matching TRBD1 (6 bases). Germline lookup yields CDR1 SGHVS and CDR2 FQNEAQ. V was trimmed by 4 bases and J by 3 bases, leaving 13 bases between them. The CDR3 sequence is 14 residues long. The CDR3 loop reads CASSSGTNHYEQYF. DNA for the CDR3: TGTGCCAGCAGCTCCGGGACAAACCACTACGAGCAGTACTTC.

This rearrangement joins TRBV5-4 to TRBJ2-7; D may be TRBD1 (5 bases). Between the trimmed V and J ends, which lost 7 bases and 2 bases, there was a span of 16 bases. Germline V CDR1 and CDR2: SGHNT, YYREEE (reference sequence). The CDR3 totals 14 residues. The CDR3 DNA follows: TGTGCCAGCGGACAAAGGGGCGGAGCCTACGAGCAGTACTTC. It codes for CASGQRGGAYEQYF.

This clonotype has just a few counts. The chain links TRBV20-1 to TRBJ2-3; D perhaps matches TRBD1 (6 bases). Germline V gene sequence: CDR1 DFQATT, CDR2 SNEGSKA (reference sequence). The V end was cut by 6 bases, the J end by 2 bases, with 12 bases between. The CDR3 has 13 residues. CDR3 sequence (DNA): TGCAGTGCCAGACAGGTTAACACAGATACGCAGTATTTT. It encodes CSARQVNTDTQYF.

This clonotype appeared a few times. The chain joins TRBV28 to TRBJ2-3; D gene ambiguous. The CDR3 covers 16 residues. The V and J ends lost 6 bases and 6 bases respectively, with 22 bases between them. CDR1 MDHEN and CDR2 SYDVKM come from the germline V gene. The CDR3 loop is CASRSSASNFMDTQYF. The CDR3 DNA is TGTGCCAGCAGATCTTCCGCCAGCAATTTTATGGATACGCAGTATTTT.

This clonotype was observed a handful of times. The rearrangement links TRBV6-5 to TRBJ2-2; the D is unclear. This CDR3 is 16 amino acids long. The germline gives CDR1 MNHEY, CDR2 SVGAGI. Deletions cut 0 bases from V and 1 base from J, with 9 bases between. The CDR3 loop reads CASSYSRTVNTGELFF. The CDR3 DNA sequence: TGTGCCAGCAGTTACTCGAGGACGGTGAACACCGGGGAGCTGTTTTTT.

This clonotype was seen at least ten times. CDR3 DNA: TGTGCCAGCAGCTTCGGCGGGAGGGTCGGCGACGAGCAGTACTTC. This encodes CASSFGGRVGDEQYF. The chain combines TRBV7-9 with TRBJ2-7, with TRBD2 matching over 9 bases. Per the germline V gene, CDR1 is SEHNR and CDR2 is FQNEAQ (reference sequence). The CDR3 is 15 residues long. V dropped 3 bases and J dropped 5; count of bases not matched to a gene: 8.

There are a few counts of this clonotype. This chain connects TRBV19 to TRBJ2-2; D is unresolved. CDR1 LNHDA and CDR2 SQIVND come from the germline V gene (reference sequence). The CDR3 extends over 13 amino acids. The V end lost 1 base, the J end lost 7 bases, and 7 bases lay between the germline ends. CDR3 loop: CASSIGGGGELFF. As DNA, the CDR3 is TGTGCCAGTAGTATAGGTGGCGGCGGGGAGCTGTTTTTT. Complete variable domain (other parts from reference TRBV19 and TRBJ2-2): DGGITQSPKYLFRKEGQNVTLSCEQNLNHDAMYWYRQDPGQGLRLIYYSQIVNDFQKGDIAEGYSVSREKKESFPLTVTSAQKNPTAFYLCASSIGGGGELFFGEGSRLTVL.

The chain employs TRBV6-6 and TRBJ2-7; D is uncertain. Trimming took 2 bases from V and 4 from J, leaving 6 bases between them. The CDR3 spans 12 residues. Germline loops: CDR1 MNHNY, CDR2 SVGAGI (reference sequence). The CDR3 loop reads CASSYNLYEQYF. In nucleotides, the CDR3 is TGTGCCAGCAGTTACAATTTGTACGAGCAGTACTTC.

This clonotype was counted at least ten times. The DNA of the CDR3 is TGCGCCAGCAGCTTGGAGGCAGGTGAGACCTACGAGCAGTACTTC. It encodes CASSLEAGETYEQYF. V and J are TRBV5-1 and TRBJ2-7; D not resolved. The germline V and J ends were trimmed by 0 bases and 2 bases, with 12 bases remaining between them. CDR1 SGHRS and CDR2 YFSETQ come from the germline V gene. This CDR3 comprises 15 residues.

This clonotype was picked up many times. This chain connects TRBV7-2 to TRBJ2-1; no reliable D call. The CDR3 runs to 12 residues. Per germline, CDR1 SGHTA and CDR2 FQGNSA. V gave up 2 bases and J gave up 6 bases, with 5 bases separating them. Here the CDR3 reads CASSLWGNEQFF. In DNA form, the CDR3 reads TGTGCCAGCAGCTTATGGGGCAATGAGCAGTTCTTC.

The chain has TRBV20-1 and TRBJ2-7, with D hard to call. Looked up from germline, CDR1 is DFQATT and CDR2 is SNEGSKA (reference sequence). The CDR3 is made up of 13 amino acids. Trimming shortened V by 3 bases and J by 6 bases, and 15 bases separated the two germline ends. The CDR3: CSARTGRPLEQYF. The CDR3 DNA sequence: TGCAGTGCTAGGACTGGGCGCCCTCTCGAGCAGTACTTC.

This clonotype occurred a few times. V usage is TRBV18 and J usage is TRBJ1-3; possibly TRBD1 for D (5 bases). Germline-derived CDR1 and CDR2 are KGHSH and LQKENI. The CDR3 runs to 15 residues. V lost 3 bases and J 0 bases, leaving 9 bases between the germline ends. For the CDR3, the DNA is TGTGCCAGCTCACCGCCCAGGGACTCTGGAAACACCATATATTTT. Its translation is CASSPPRDSGNTIYF.

Ten or more counts support this clonotype. The chain carries TRBV6-6 and TRBJ1-2; D is ambiguous. V was shortened by 8 bases and J by 7 bases, with 17 bases between the two germline ends. From germline, CDR1 is MNHNY and CDR2 SVGAGI (reference sequence). The length of the CDR3 is 13 residues. CDR3 sequence (DNA): TGTGCCAGCCAAGCCCGCGCGCCTCCTGGCTACACCTTC. As protein: CASQARAPPGYTF.

The chain links TRBV6-1 to TRBJ1-6; the match to TRBD1 covers 8 bases. CDR3 length: 16 residues. Per germline, CDR1 MNHNS and CDR2 SASEGT. V gave up 7 bases and J gave up 7 bases; unmatched junction bases: 12. The CDR3 loop is CASTGFGQGGNSPLHF. The CDR3 DNA reads TGTGCCAGCACTGGTTTCGGACAGGGAGGGAATTCACCCCTCCACTTT.

The chain carries TRBV28 and TRBJ1-3; 8 bases agree with TRBD1. This CDR3 region has 17 residues. J lost 1 base, V lost 8 bases, and 13 bases had no gene match. CDR1 and CDR2 from the germline V gene are MDHEN and SYDVKM. For the CDR3, the DNA is TGTGCCAGCTCAGGCCCGAGGACAGGGTCTTCTGGAAACACCATATATTTT. This codes for CASSGPRTGSSGNTIYF.